This T cell receptor beta chain stems from a study of blood T cell repertoires in COVID-19. Study background: COVID-19 samples from acute and convalescent phases originated in the United States, Italy and Spain. In each case, the material was cDNA or gDNA derived from T cells, B-cell-depleted T cells, or PBMCs.

The CDR3 runs 15 residues. Trimming shortened V by 0 bases and J by 6 bases, and 14 bases separated the two germline ends. Germline V CDR1 and CDR2: SGHVS, FQNEAQ. Source study methods: Amplification of reference gene primers provided the estimated nucleated cell counts. Data came from immunoSEQ multiplex PCR; TCRdb stores just in-frame clones and leaves some out. V and J calls plus clone size are reproduced from that table; the DNA served to infer D and trimming. Of more than 70,000 clones in the sample, about 88% were seen once. The gene calls are TRBV7-8 and TRBJ1-2; D possibly corresponds to TRBD1 (5 bases). This clonotype was sampled from a human donor in a cohort sampled during active COVID-19. Input material: peripheral blood. The CDR3 is CASSLAVAGNDGYTF. In DNA form, the CDR3 reads TGTGCCAGCAGCTTAGCGGTCGCAGGGAATGATGGCTACACCTTC.